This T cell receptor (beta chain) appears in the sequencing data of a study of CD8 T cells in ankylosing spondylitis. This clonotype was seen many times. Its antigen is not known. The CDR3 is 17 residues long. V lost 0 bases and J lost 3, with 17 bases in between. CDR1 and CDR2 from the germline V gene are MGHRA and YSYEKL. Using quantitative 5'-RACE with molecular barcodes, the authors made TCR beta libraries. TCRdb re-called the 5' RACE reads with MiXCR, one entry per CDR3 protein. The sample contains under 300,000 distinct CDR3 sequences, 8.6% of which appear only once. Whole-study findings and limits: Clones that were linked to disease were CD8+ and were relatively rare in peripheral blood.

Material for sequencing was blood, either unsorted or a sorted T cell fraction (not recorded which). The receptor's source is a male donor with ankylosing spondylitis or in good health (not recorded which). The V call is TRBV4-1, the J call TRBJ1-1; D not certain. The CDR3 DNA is TGCGCCAGCAGCCAAGATGGGTCCAGCCGAAGGGACACTGAAGCTTTCTTT. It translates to CASSQDGSSRRDTEAFF.